This T cell receptor (beta chain) emerged from a study of molecular identifiers for immune sequencing clone quantification. In its sample, this clonotype was seen a few times. Its antigen remains unidentified. The CDR3 is 16 amino acids. Trimming cost V 5 bases and J 1 base, with 14 bases left between them. From germline, CDR1 is SGHNT and CDR2 YENEEA. From the PCR reads, TCRdb called clonotypes with MiXCR, one entry per CDR3 protein. The sample consists of about 510,000 distinct CDR3 sequences, around 23% of them appearing once. Study-level findings and limits: Under 1% of molecules in naive cells, but over 98% of effector molecules, belonged to clones above 20 RNA copies.

Sequencing was done on a sample of naive CD8+ T cells from blood, with Jurkat cell RNA spiked in. Subset denoted: FACS-sorted CD8+CD4-CCR7+CD45RA+ naive T cells. The clonotype was recovered from a human donor in good health. Some libraries in this study had Jurkat cell RNA spiked in. The chain joins TRBV11-3 to TRBJ2-2, with D possibly matching TRBD1 (6 bases). This chain's CDR3 is CASSLRTVMNTGELFF. DNA of the CDR3: TGTGCCAGCAGCCTAAGGACAGTGATGAACACCGGGGAGCTGTTTTTT.